This T cell receptor (beta chain) was found in a study of blood T cells in healthy people across ages. CDR3 size: 16 residues. Germline CDR1 and CDR2: ENHRY and SYGVKD. The J segment lost 5 bases and the V segment lost 6 bases, leaving 5 bases of the junction unmatched. Primers used in a second PCR of roughly 6 to 12 cycles were a sample-barcoded 5' primer and a J-beta primer mix. MiXCR, applied by TCRdb to the 5' RACE reads, yields one record per CDR3 protein. The sample includes about 680,000 distinct CDR3 sequences, roughly 50% of them seen just once. Study results and caveats: Per million T cells, the diversity of TCR beta decreased roughly linearly as age advanced.

Regarding this clonotype: As yet, its antigen is unknown.

The rearrangement joins TRBV10-3 to TRBJ2-1, with 15 nucleotides matching TRBD2. Sequenced: blood. The TCR comes from a woman in her fifties or sixties in good health. The CDR3 loop reads CAISGLAGGSDNEQFF. As DNA, the CDR3 is TGTGCCATCAGCGGACTAGCGGGAGGGTCAGACAATGAGCAGTTCTTC.